The next 10 T cell receptor beta chains were all read from a single sample in a study of OX40 agonist ivuxolimab in advanced cancers. The assay was immunoSEQ multiplex PCR, and TCRdb's table has in-frame clones only and misses some. The sample records tens of thousands of clones, about 90% being singletons. Material: CD4+ or CD8+ T cells sorted from blood, obtained in a trial of the OX40 agonist ivuxolimab. The receptors shown here come from an adult with an advanced solid tumor such as melanoma, head and neck, liver or kidney cancer.

Comment on this clone: The junction departs from the called germline gene at one end, perhaps through a read error. This chain joins TRBV2 and TRBJ1-2, with TRBD1 matching 8 bases. CDR1 SNHLY and CDR2 FYNNEI come from the germline V gene. This CDR3 contains 12 residues. DNA of the CDR3: TGTGCCAGCAGGGGACAGGACTATGGCCACACCTTC. Protein: CASRGQDYGHTF.

The genes are TRBV29-1 and TRBJ2-7, with TRBD2 matching over 8 bases. V dropped 3 bases and J dropped 5; count of bases not matched to a gene: 6. This CDR3 region has 13 residues. Germline lookup yields CDR1 SQVTM and CDR2 ANQGSEA. The DNA of the CDR3 is TGCAGCGTTGATCTGCGGGAGGAAAACGAGCAGTACTTC. Protein sequence: CSVDLREENEQYF.

CDR3 residues: CASSSVYEQYF. The CDR3 region has the DNA TGTGCCAGTAGTAGCGTCTACGAGCAGTACTTC. The rearrangement joins TRBV19 to TRBJ2-7; D unclear. The germline V and J ends were trimmed by 4 bases and 3 bases, with 4 bases remaining between them. Germline V gives CDR1 LNHDA, CDR2 SQIVND (reference sequence). CDR3 length equals 11 residues.

The V and J genes are TRBV19 and TRBJ1-1; D is undetermined. Deletions cut 3 bases from V and 12 bases from J, with 14 bases between. Germline values: CDR1 LNHDA, CDR2 SQIVND (reference sequence). This CDR3 spans 12 amino acids. The CDR3 here is CASSIPGLFTFF. For the CDR3, the DNA is TGTGCCAGTAGTATCCCGGGCCTCTTTACTTTCTTT.

The chain couples TRBV5-4 to TRBJ2-3; perhaps D is TRBD1 or TRBD2 (5 bases each). Trimming removed 4 bases at V and 2 bases at J, with 17 bases between. Germline CDR1 is SGHNT and CDR2 is YYREEE (reference sequence). The CDR3 is 16 amino acids. The CDR3 region has the DNA TGTGCCAGCAGCCCCCAACGGGACGGCTACACAGATACGCAGTATTTT. Translation: CASSPQRDGYTDTQYF.

This clone was counted once. The chain couples TRBV18 to TRBJ2-5; tentatively, D is TRBD1 (6 bases). Per the germline V gene, CDR1 is KGHSH and CDR2 is LQKENI. Trimming removed 3 bases at V and 5 bases at J, with 10 bases between. The CDR3 runs 13 residues. The CDR3 sequence is CASSPGQGETQYF. For the CDR3, the DNA is TGTGCCAGCTCACCCGGGCAGGGGGAGACCCAGTACTTC.

This chain connects TRBV6-1 to TRBJ2-7, with D perhaps being TRBD1 or TRBD2 (5 bases each). V was pared by 2 bases and J by 0 bases, with 14 bases between. CDR1 and CDR2 from the germline V gene are MNHNS and SASEGT. CDR3 size: 16 residues. The CDR3 nucleotides read TGTGCCAGCAGTGAATCAATCGCAGGGAGCTCCTACGAGCAGTACTTC. Protein: CASSESIAGSSYEQYF.

The table lists this clone with a count of one. J is TRBJ2-7 and V is TRBV28; D is ambiguous. Trimming stripped 4 bases from V and 2 bases from J, with 12 bases between. CDR1 is MDHEN, CDR2 SYDVKM, per germline. The CDR3 has 14 residues. CDR3 in amino acids: CASSSILPPYEQYF. DNA of the CDR3: TGTGCCAGCAGTTCGATACTTCCCCCCTACGAGCAGTACTTC.

The chain recombines TRBV5-1 with TRBJ2-3; 7 bases fit TRBD2. V shed 4 bases, J shed 9 bases, and the junction held 11 bases outside the gene matches. From germline, CDR1 is SGHRS and CDR2 YFSETQ. This CDR3 region has 14 residues. The CDR3 coding sequence is TGCGCCAGCAGCGAACCCTCGGGGGGTGAGACGCAGTATTTT. Translating it yields CASSEPSGGETQYF.

The chain links TRBV5-6 to TRBJ1-1; the D gene is possibly TRBD1 (5 bases). The CDR3 length is 17 residues. Germline assignment: CDR1 SGHDT and CDR2 YYEEEE. The ends were cut back, 2 bases at V and 2 bases at J, with 19 bases in the middle. The CDR3 sequence is CASSLRASGIHNTEAFF. Here the CDR3 DNA reads TGTGCCAGCAGCTTAAGAGCGTCAGGGATTCATAACACTGAAGCTTTCTTT.